This T cell receptor (beta chain) was identified in a study of T-cell reconstitution after alpha-beta-depleted transplantation in children (dated by TCRdb to between 2015 and 2016). Some background on the complete study: T-cell immune reconstitution after TCRalphabeta/CD19-depleted allogeneic hematopoietic cell transplantation in children was quantitatively tracked in the study by means of TCR repertoire profiling.

Overall study results and their limits: The apparently early alphabetaT-cell count recovery about two months after transplant was reportedly dependent on only several hundred rapidly expanded clones derived from non-depleted graft cells. Over subsequent months, a decline in hyperexpanded clone frequencies was noted, and after one year, T-cell counts and TCRbeta diversity were mostly ascribed to newly produced T cells. In some patients, high TCRbeta diversity at day 60 was attributed to recipient T cells and intrathymic progenitors that had survived conditioning.

Receptors were amplified or captured by PCR. The data were produced on an Illumina HiSeq 2500. TCR libraries were prepared with molecular barcoding, using unique molecular identifiers to normalize TCRbeta repertoire quantification. TCRdb reran the public reads through fastp at Q25 and MiXCR, keeping productive beta chains. Rows with one shared CDR3 protein collapse into an entry with the most common genes and DNA. Counted in this sample were hundreds of thousands of distinct CDR3 sequences; about an eighth of them appeared once. 0.79% of the sample is taken by the ten largest. CDR1 DFQATT and CDR2 SNEGSKA were looked up in the germline V gene (reference sequence). Inclusive of the bounding cysteine and phenylalanine, the CDR3 is 14 residues long. CDR3 DNA is the only sequence kept; it has 42 bases, read in frame from the first base. At the junction V is shortened by 0 bases and J by 6 bases, with 13 bases in between.

The sample holds a few counts of this clonotype. It lacks a known antigen. No base quality information exists; no much larger clone differs at one position. This specimen's treatment or condition label, interpreted: allogeneic hematopoietic cell transplantation with graft depleted of TCRalphabeta T cells and CD19 B cells. Transplant recipients were children who received TCRalphabeta/CD19-depleted allogeneic hematopoietic cell grafts. The sequence derives from a girl aged 2 to 10 with congenital amegakaryocytic thrombocytopenia, due to receive a stem cell transplant. Recombination linked TRBV20-1 to TRBJ2-3; TRBD2 is a weak D gene call, 5 bases matching. This sample comprised PBMCs, obtained before TCRalphabeta/CD19-depleted stem cell transplant. Here is the DNA: TGCAGTGCTAGAGATTTAACGGACTGGGATACGCAGTATTTT. It translates to CSARDLTDWDTQYF.